This T cell receptor beta chain was sequenced for a study of T cell responses to AZD1222 COVID-19 vaccine. Study results and caveats: Spike-specific TCR repertoires showed rising breadth and depth after two AZD1222 doses. Repertoire samples came only from after the peak T cell response.

As to this clone: Its specificity is not known.

The V gene's germline CDR1 is MNHEY and CDR2 SVGAGI. V was pared by 7 bases and J by 7 bases, with 14 bases of the junction left unmatched. The length of the CDR3 is 15 residues. Sequencing was performed with immunoSEQ multiplex PCR; in TCRdb, only in-frame clones are kept and a portion is missing. The sample has some 110,000 clones; approximately 84% are singletons. Source: peripheral blood, taken on day 0 of AZD1222 vaccination. The rearrangement joins TRBV6-5 to TRBJ1-2; TRBD1 matches 8 bases. This receptor was taken from an adult in good health. CDR3 region: CASTPDRVGWGGYTF. CDR3 nucleotide sequence: TGTGCCAGCACCCCGGACAGGGTGGGGTGGGGTGGCTACACCTTC.